The following is a TCR beta chain sequence with its context. What it binds is not known. Samples from alopecia areata patients were lesional scalp punch biopsies and peripheral blood. Sorting separated CD4+ and CD8+ T cells out of PBMCs. The sequencing template was cDNA reverse transcribed from extracted RNA. TCRdb's table, derived via immunoSEQ multiplex PCR, lists solely in-frame clones and lacks some. The sample has more than 75,000 clones, roughly 41% seen once. The entry originates in a study of CD8+ T cells in alopecia areata. The CDR3 is made up of 12 amino acids. The germline CDR1 and CDR2 sequences are MNHNY and SVGAGI (reference sequence). Trimming cost V 2 bases and J 10 bases, with 9 bases left between them. General study points: Scalp lesions, especially in alopecia totalis/universalis, had higher clonality than normal scalp. Scalp sample sequencing also detects resident alphabeta T cells of normal skin.

This receptor was obtained from a human donor with alopecia areata. Sequencing was performed on CD4+ T cells sorted from blood. V gene TRBV6-6 combines with J gene TRBJ2-1; maybe TRBD2 (5 bases). The CDR3 loop is CASSYAGPEQFF. The CDR3 nucleotides are TGTGCCAGCAGTTACGCGGGCCCGGAGCAGTTCTTC.